This TCR beta chain emerged from a study of metastatic and nonmetastatic thyroid tumors. Broader study findings: TCR beta diversity was reportedly significantly higher in malignant thyroid tumors than benign nodules, in blood and tumor.

Until they underwent thyroid surgery, no patient had received any treatment. The CDR3 extends over 15 amino acids. Germline loops: CDR1 WSHSY, CDR2 SAAADI. Losses at the gene ends were 5 bases for V and 2 bases for J; bases not matched to a gene: 4. This clone was found a few times. Its antigen is not identified. Original methodology: The study built a papillary thyroid cancer distant-metastasis classifier from CDR3 differences across clinicopathological groups. With MiXCR, TCRdb reprocessed the PCR reads. These V and J calls originate from TCRdb's pipeline instead of the authors' own analysis. This table has about 6,200 clones, roughly 30% appearing once.

Sequencing used adjacent normal tissue. The gene calls are TRBV10-2 and TRBJ2-3; the match to TRBD2 covers 10 bases. The TCR originated in a female donor with papillary thyroid cancer or a benign thyroid nodule (not recorded which). Some clones in this sample may be carry-over from other donors' samples. In DNA, the CDR3 is TGCGCCAGCAGTAAACTAGCGGGGATCACAGATACGCAGTATTTT. This codes for CASSKLAGITDTQYF.